The clone carrying this TCR beta chain was detected many times. Antigen specificity is unknown. The sample comes from a study of T-cell reconstitution after alpha-beta-depleted transplantation in children. Broader study findings: There were reportedly several hundred expanded graft clones from which alpha-beta T cells came about two months after transplant.

Library preparation (for TCRbeta) was performed with unique molecular identifiers. MiXCR, applied by TCRdb to the PCR reads, yields one record per CDR3 protein. The table includes over 150,000 distinct CDR3 sequences, around 7% detected once. The specimen comprised PBMCs, sampled before TCRalphabeta/CD19-depleted stem cell transplant. This sequence originates from a boy between 2 and 10 years old with acute lymphoblastic leukemia, due to receive a stem cell transplant.

CDR3 DNA: TGCAGTGCTAGTAGGGTAGCGAACACCGGGGAGCTGTTTTTT. Protein sequence: CSASRVANTGELFF. This chain connects TRBV20-1 to TRBJ2-2; D gene uncertain. This CDR3 is 14 amino acids long. Germline V CDR1 and CDR2: DFQATT, SNEGSKA (reference sequence). Trimming shortened V by 3 bases and J by 0 bases, and 8 bases separated the two germline ends.